Shown below are 7 T cell receptor beta chains from a single sample sequenced in a study of blood T cell repertoires in COVID-19. Data came from immunoSEQ multiplex PCR; TCRdb stores just in-frame clones and leaves some out. The repertoire holds 95,000 or so clones, roughly 80% seen once, with 4% to 5.5% in the top ten. Sequencing was carried out using peripheral blood. These receptors came from a man older than 75 with COVID-19, enrolled during active disease.

This clone was observed at least ten times. This rearrangement joins TRBV6-5 to TRBJ1-6; D is ambiguous. The CDR3 consists of 15 residues. Germline loops: CDR1 MNHEY, CDR2 SVGAGI. V dropped 0 bases and J dropped 9 bases, with 12 bases sitting between them. Written as DNA, the CDR3 is TGTGCCAGCAGTTACTCGGCCGTTGGTGGTTCACCCCTCCACTTT. Its translation: CASSYSAVGGSPLHF.

The chain combines TRBV5-5 with TRBJ1-5; 7 nucleotides align to TRBD1. Germline CDR1 SGHKS, CDR2 YYEKEE (reference sequence). After removal of 3 bases from V and 5 bases from J, the junction contained 8 bases not matched to a gene. This CDR3 spans 15 amino acids. Here the CDR3 reads CASSYRGLSYQPQHF. The CDR3 DNA reads TGTGCCAGCAGCTATAGGGGGCTAAGCTATCAGCCCCAGCATTTT.

This clone is a singleton in its sample. CDR3 DNA: TGTGCCAGTAGTCCTCCGGGACAGGTGGGTTACGAGCAGTACTTC. As protein: CASSPPGQVGYEQYF. The rearrangement links TRBV19 to TRBJ2-7, with TRBD1 identical over 8 bases. Losses at the gene ends were 5 bases for V and 4 bases for J; bases not matched to a gene: 10. The length of the CDR3 is 15 residues. Germline-derived CDR1 and CDR2 are LNHDA and SQIVND (reference sequence). Full variable domain (outside the CDR3, taken from reference TRBV19 and TRBJ2-7): DGGITQSPKYLFRKEGQNVTLSCEQNLNHDAMYWYRQDPGQGLRLIYYSQIVNDFQKGDIAEGYSVSREKKESFPLTVTSAQKNPTAFYLCASSPPGQVGYEQYFGPGTRLTVT.

This clone has only one observation. V and J are TRBV6-2 or TRBV6-3 and TRBJ1-3; no clear D. Trimming pared 2 bases from V and 0 bases from J, leaving 8 bases between. There are 15 residues in the CDR3. CDR1 and CDR2 from the germline V gene are MNHEY and SVGEGT. Here the CDR3 DNA reads TGTGCCAGCAGTTACAGTGTCTACTCTGGAAACACCATATATTTT. It encodes CASSYSVYSGNTIYF.

This chain connects TRBV24-1 to TRBJ2-1; 9 nucleotides agree with TRBD1. The CDR3 loop spans 18 amino acids. V gave up 7 bases and J gave up 3 bases; unmatched junction bases: 15. Per the germline V gene, CDR1 is KGHDR and CDR2 is SFDVKD. DNA of the CDR3: TGTGCCACCAGCGCACCGGGACAGGGAGGTTCAGACTACAATGAGCAGTTCTTC. Protein sequence: CATSAPGQGGSDYNEQFF.

The chain recombines TRBV18 with TRBJ2-2, with D perhaps TRBD2 (6 bases). CDR3 size: 15 residues. The ends were cut back, 3 bases at V and 4 bases at J, with 12 bases in the middle. Per the germline V gene, CDR1 is KGHSH and CDR2 is LQKENI. CDR3 bases: TGTGCCAGCTCACCCCTCGGGGGATTCACCGGGGAGCTGTTTTTT. Translation: CASSPLGGFTGELFF.

This clone was seen only a few times. The chain recombines TRBV5-4 with TRBJ2-2; TRBD2 matches at 13 bases. The CDR3 totals 19 residues. Trimming cost V 0 bases and J 5 bases; bases outside gene matches: 10. The germline CDR1 and CDR2 sequences are SGHNT and YYREEE (reference sequence). CDR3 coding DNA: TGTGCCAGCAGCTTGGGGGGCCGACTAGCGGGAGGACGGACCGGGGAGCTGTTTTTT. As protein: CASSLGGRLAGGRTGELFF.